By share of the sample, the clone carrying this T cell receptor (beta chain) is medium-sized. V lost 8 bases and J lost 7; bases outside the gene matches: 15. The CDR3 totals 16 residues. Germline V gene lookup returns CDR1 LGHDT and CDR2 YNNKEL (reference sequence). The sample originates from a study of blood T cell repertoires in COVID-19. Study in general: PBMCs, B-cell-depleted T cells, or T cells were the source of the cDNA or gDNA that made up the material.

Original processing notes: Researchers report that nucleated cell counts were estimated from reference gene primer amplification. Generated by immunoSEQ multiplex PCR, the TCRdb table keeps only in-frame clones and is missing some. The DNA was the basis for D and trimming; V, J and clone size are from that table. The profile shows 35,000 to 45,000 clones, roughly 89% of them singletons. Sequencing was carried out using peripheral blood. The source is a man between 45 and 60 years old with active COVID-19. J is TRBJ1-4 and V is TRBV3-1 (or the pseudogene TRBV3-2); TRBD1 agrees at 8 bases. The CDR3: CASSINRGSSLEKLFF. CDR3 coding DNA: TGTGCCAGCTCAATAAACAGGGGGTCTTCTCTTGAAAAACTGTTTTTT.